The present T cell receptor beta chain was sequenced within a study of cytotoxic CD8 clonotypes in ibrutinib-treated CLL. Study-level findings and limits: The study found clonality rose at ibrutinib response, then fell toward baseline at progression. Sampling times differed between sustained-remission and progressing patients.

In its sample, this clone was seen once. The antigen remains undetermined. TCRdb keeps only in-frame clones here, not all; method: immunoSEQ multiplex PCR. The sample shows 250,000 to 350,000 clones, roughly four fifths of them seen only once. The sequence derives from a human donor with chronic lymphocytic leukemia. The material sequenced was PBMCs, taken at disease progression, from a patient treated with ibrutinib.

CDR3: CASSLVVLASDTQYF. CDR3 sequence (DNA): TGTGCCAGCAGCTTAGTAGTCCTAGCATCTGATACGCAGTATTTT. V is TRBV11-2 and J is TRBJ2-3, with a possible D match to TRBD2 (5 bases). There are 15 residues in the CDR3. Trimming took 1 base from V and 6 from J, leaving 14 bases between them. Germline V gene sequence: CDR1 SGHAT, CDR2 FQNNGV.